Here is one T cell receptor beta chain with its context. The record originates from a study of beta chain features in type 1 diabetes. V was trimmed by 2 bases and J by 5 bases, leaving 12 bases between them. Germline V CDR1 and CDR2: SEHNR, FQNEAQ (reference sequence). The CDR3 consists of 14 residues. As every portion of the isolated RNA was reverse transcribed, the sequencing read expressed TCRB transcripts. The repertoire was sequenced with immunoSEQ multiplex PCR; TCRdb's copy has only in-frame clones and lacks some. Here the sample spans under 150,000 clones, approximately 52% being singletons. Sequenced material: Tregs from blood. The chain employs TRBV7-9 and TRBJ1-2; D gene uncertain. The receptor comes from a man between 18 and 35 years old in good health. CDR3 protein: CASSLLAGLYGYTF. The CDR3 bases are TGTGCCAGCAGCTTACTGGCAGGACTATATGGCTACACCTTC. The full variable domain, in which reference TRBV7-9 and TRBJ1-2 provide the parts outside the CDR3, is DTGVSQNPRHKITKRGQNVTFRCDPISEHNRLYWYRQTLGQGPEFLTYFQNEAQLEKSRLLSDRFSAERPKGSFSTLEIQRTEQGDSAMYLCASSLLAGLYGYTFGSGTRLTVV.